The TCR beta chain under discussion was sequenced for a study of early T cells in non-severe SARS-CoV-2 infection. Study background: With bulk RNA from unsorted whole blood as input, sequencing yielded unpaired chains. Whole-study findings and limits: Matching with VDJdb favored anti-spike CD8 responses (missing private and CD4 specificities).

Trimming took off 2 bases at V and 15 bases at J, with 14 bases between the two ends. The CDR3 contains 12 residues. Germline V gene sequence: CDR1 KGHSH, CDR2 LQKENI. This clonotype was detected ten times or more. Its antigen remains unknown. A single record per CDR3 protein comes from TCRdb applying MiXCR to the 5' RACE reads. The data contain 55,000 to 70,000 distinct CDR3 sequences, more than 9% of them singletons. The TCR comes from an adult who was a healthcare worker with PCR-confirmed SARS-CoV-2 infection or an uninfected control (not recorded which). The sample consisted of whole blood. The chain employs TRBV18 and TRBJ2-4, with D possibly called TRBD1 or TRBD2 (5 bases each). CDR3 loop: CASSPEGPLLYF. In nucleotides, the CDR3 is TGTGCCAGCTCACCAGAGGGACCGCTCTTGTACTTC.